The T cell receptor beta chain under discussion was sequenced for a study of regulatory T cells in long-lasting Graves disease. This CDR3 is built from 13 residues. V lost 4 bases to trimming and J lost 4 bases, with 10 bases between them. Germline V CDR1 and CDR2: SGHDN, FVKESK. Arm-PCR of CDR3 regions with iRepertoire HTBI primers generated TCR beta libraries. One entry per CDR3 protein results from TCRdb running MiXCR on the multiplex PCR reads. The sample carries over 500,000 distinct CDR3 sequences, about 16% recorded once. The time point denotes: newly diagnosed GD, antithyroid drugs for less than 3 months. Extracted PBMC RNA gave rise to the TCR library. In its sample, this clonotype was seen a few times. Another study also made use of these data, one on T cells in Graves' hyperthyroidism and ophthalmopathy. According to that study: Patients aged 18 to 65 with hyperthyroidism were newly diagnosed, with duration under 2 months. Diagnostic decisions used clinical symptoms, serum thyroxine and TRAb, thyroid ultrasound and orbital computed tomography. The HTBI primer set drove a first-round RT-PCR of the TCR CDR3. Also found in blood were most expanded thyroid clonotypes above 0.001.

The sample was peripheral blood mononuclear cells (PBMCs), taken at new diagnosis, from a patient treated with antithyroid drugs. This clonotype was obtained from a young man with Graves disease. The chain uses TRBV14 and TRBJ2-5; D unresolved. The CDR3 DNA follows: TGTGCCAGCAGCCCTCTCGATGGAGAGACCCAGTACTTC. Translation: CASSPLDGETQYF.